One and the same sample provided the 21 T cell receptor beta chains below, sequenced in a study of T cells in Graves' hyperthyroidism and ophthalmopathy. Researchers amplified the TCR beta CDR3 regions from RNA transcripts. With the HTBI primer set, the TCR CDR3 went through a first round of RT-PCR. TCRdb reprocessed the multiplex PCR reads via MiXCR and lists one record per CDR3 protein. The repertoire consists of 300,000 to 450,000 distinct CDR3 sequences, with about 18% occurring once and the leading ten covering 40% to 45%. Sample: blood. The origin of the receptors is a man aged 18 to 35 with Graves' ophthalmopathy.

This clonotype appeared many times. The chain combines TRBV7-9 with TRBJ1-4; D unresolved. Trimming took 7 bases from V and 3 from J, leaving 9 bases between them. Germline V gives CDR1 SEHNR, CDR2 FQNEAQ (reference sequence). CDR3 length: 13 amino acids. CDR3 nucleotide sequence: TGTGCCAGCAATGGACTCCCTAATGAAAAACTGTTTTTT. This codes for CASNGLPNEKLFF.

This clonotype was observed at least ten times. The chain joins TRBV14 to TRBJ2-2; D is ambiguous. Germline-derived CDR1 and CDR2 are SGHDN and FVKESK. The CDR3 spans 15 residues. Trimming took 4 bases from V and 3 from J, leaving 12 bases between them. The CDR3 loop reads CASSRARHDTGELFF. The CDR3 DNA follows: TGTGCCAGCAGCCGCGCCAGACATGACACCGGGGAGCTGTTTTTT. Together with reference TRBV14 and TRBJ2-2, the CDR3 gives the full variable domain: EAGVTQFPSHSVIEKGQTVTLRCDPISGHDNLYWYRRVMGKEIKFLLHFVKESKQDESGMPNNRFLAERTGGTYSTLKVQPAELEDSGVYFCASSRARHDTGELFFGEGSRLTVL.

This clonotype has at least ten counts. This sequence joins TRBV11-1 and TRBJ2-1, with 8 bases matching TRBD2. This CDR3 is 16 amino acids long. Germline CDR1 and CDR2: SGHAT and FQDESV (reference sequence). V lost 1 base to trimming and J lost 8 bases; unmatched junction nucleotides: 10. The CDR3 nucleotides read TGTGCCAGCAGCTTAGGGGTTAGCGGGGTTTCGGATGAGCAGTTCTTC. Amino acid sequence: CASSLGVSGVSDEQFF.

This clonotype has more than one count but fewer than ten. The chain combines TRBV9 with TRBJ1-6; 12 nucleotides align to TRBD1. Germline V lookup: CDR1 SGDLS, CDR2 YYNGEE. The V gene end was trimmed by 3 bases and the J gene end by 10 bases; junction bases not matched to a gene: 8. The CDR3 extends over 16 amino acids. Here the CDR3 DNA reads TGTGCCAGCAGCGCCAACCCCGGGACAGGGGGCTCACCCCTCCACTTT. This sequence encodes CASSANPGTGGSPLHF.

Ten or more counts support this clonotype. V is TRBV11-3 and J is TRBJ2-1; TRBD1 matches 10 bases. The CDR3 sequence is 14 residues long. Trimming took 5 bases from V and 4 from J; bases not matched to a gene: 2. The germline gives CDR1 SGHNT, CDR2 YENEEA. In DNA form, the CDR3 reads TGTGCCAGCAGCCAGGGACAGGGGTACAATGAGCAGTTCTTC. Protein sequence: CASSQGQGYNEQFF.

This chain joins TRBV29-1 and TRBJ2-5, with D maybe TRBD1 (6 bases). CDR3 length: 15 amino acids. The V gene's germline CDR1 is SQVTM and CDR2 ANQGSEA. Between the trimmed V and J ends, which lost 3 bases and 1 base, there was a span of 15 bases. The CDR3 nucleotides read TGCAGCGTTGATCGCGTCGGCAGGGGCCAAGAGACCCAGTACTTC. It translates to CSVDRVGRGQETQYF.

The sample holds a few counts of this clonotype. The chain has TRBV27 and TRBJ2-3; D unclear. V dropped 3 bases and J dropped 2 bases, with 6 bases sitting between them. CDR1 and CDR2 (germline): MNHEY, SMNVEV (reference sequence). This CDR3 comprises 13 residues. The CDR3 region is CASSFGPTDTQYF. The CDR3 nucleotides are TGTGCCAGCAGTTTCGGACCCACAGATACGCAGTATTTT.

A remark on this clonotype: Without the conserved terminal phenylalanine or tryptophan, this CDR3 likely stems from a read error. The chain has TRBV27 and TRBJ2-5; possible D gene TRBD2, 7 bases. The CDR3 runs 15 residues. V lost 5 bases, J lost 4 bases, and 17 bases lay in between. Germline V lookup: CDR1 MNHEY, CDR2 SMNVEV (reference sequence). Here the CDR3 reads CASSLAGGRGETQYL. The CDR3 bases are TGTGCCAGCAGTCTTGCCGGGGGGCGCGGAGAGACCCAGTACCTC.

This clonotype was seen a few times. The chain couples TRBV10-3 to TRBJ1-4, with 11 bases matching TRBD1. The CDR3 contains 15 residues. V was clipped by 3 bases and J by 8 bases; unmatched bases: 5. CDR1 is ENHRY and CDR2 is SYGVKD in the germline V gene. The CDR3, as DNA: TGTGCCATCAGTGACGTGGACAGGGGGCACGAAAAACTGTTTTTT. It encodes CAISDVDRGHEKLFF.

This clonotype has a count of ten or more. V and J are TRBV28 and TRBJ2-1; D ambiguous. CDR1 is MDHEN and CDR2 is SYDVKM in the germline V gene. Trimming took 8 bases from V and 7 from J, leaving 9 bases between them. The CDR3 runs to 11 residues. Here the CDR3 reads CASALWNEQFF. The CDR3 DNA sequence: TGTGCCAGCGCCCTCTGGAATGAGCAGTTCTTC.

Ten or more counts support this clonotype. V gene TRBV2 combines with J gene TRBJ1-1; 9 bases map to TRBD1. The V and J ends lost 4 bases and 6 bases, in that order; junction bases with no gene match: 9. The CDR3 length is 15 residues. The V gene's germline CDR1 is SNHLY and CDR2 FYNNEI. The CDR3 sequence: CASSGLQGARAEAFF. DNA for the CDR3: TGTGCCAGCAGTGGACTACAGGGGGCGCGGGCTGAAGCTTTCTTT.

The CDR3 sequence is CASSQVSTAGYTF. CDR3 DNA: TGTGCCAGCAGCCAAGTTTCGACAGCCGGCTACACCTTC. The V and J genes are TRBV3-1 and TRBJ1-2, with a possible D match to TRBD1 (5 bases). Germline V gene lookup returns CDR1 LGHDT and CDR2 YNNKEL (reference sequence). V lost 1 base and J 8 bases, leaving 11 bases between the germline ends. The CDR3 contains 13 residues.

This clonotype has more than one count but fewer than ten. The rearrangement joins TRBV27 to TRBJ1-4; D remains ambiguous. From germline, CDR1 is MNHEY and CDR2 SMNVEV (reference sequence). The CDR3 runs 13 residues. Trimming stripped 3 bases from V and 8 bases from J, with 10 bases between. The CDR3 DNA follows: TGTGCCAGCAGTTTCCGGCAAAAAGAAAAACTGTTTTTT. It codes for CASSFRQKEKLFF.

At least ten counts were recorded for this clonotype. The genes are TRBV7-9 and TRBJ2-1, with unresolved D. Germline CDR1 SEHNR, CDR2 FQNEAQ (reference sequence). V was shortened by 1 base and J by 6 bases, with 16 bases between the two germline ends. This CDR3 comprises 16 residues. The CDR3 DNA follows: TGTGCCAGCAGCTTAGAAGGCTCCGAGTTCGGCAATGAGCAGTTCTTC. This sequence encodes CASSLEGSEFGNEQFF.

This chain uses TRBV6-1 with TRBJ2-1, with TRBD1 as a possible D gene (5 bases). V dropped 3 bases and J dropped 12 bases, with 18 bases sitting between them. The CDR3 consists of 14 residues. Germline loops: CDR1 MNHNS, CDR2 SASEGT. As DNA, the CDR3 is TGTGCCAGCAGTGAGGCTACCTCGGACCAGGGGCAGTTCTTC. Residues: CASSEATSDQGQFF.

The chain combines TRBV29-1 with TRBJ2-1; 7 bases map to TRBD1. The J segment lost 1 base and the V segment lost 5 bases, leaving 8 bases of the junction unmatched. Germline V gene sequence: CDR1 SQVTM, CDR2 ANQGSEA. This CDR3 spans 15 amino acids. The CDR3 DNA sequence: TGCAGCGTTTCCCCACAGGGGACATCCTACAATGAGCAGTTCTTC. It translates to CSVSPQGTSYNEQFF.

This rearrangement joins TRBV4-1 to TRBJ1-6; D remains unclear. Germline V gives CDR1 MGHRA, CDR2 YSYEKL. The CDR3 contains 15 residues. The V and J ends lost 0 bases and 2 bases respectively, with 5 bases between them. CDR3 DNA sequence: TGCGCCAGCAGCCAAGAGAGGACCTATAATTCACCCCTCCACTTT. Translated, it gives CASSQERTYNSPLHF.

A note on this clonotype: A junction end diverges from the germline sequence, so it may reflect a read error. This sequence joins TRBV9 and TRBJ2-3; D is undetermined. The CDR3 has 11 amino acids. The germline CDR1 and CDR2 sequences are SGDLS and YYNGEE. The chain's CDR3 is CASGVADTQYF. The CDR3 nucleotides are TGTGCCAGCGGCGTTGCAGATACGCAGTATTTT.

This clonotype occurred many times. The CDR3 nucleotides read TGTGCCAGCAGTGAAAGGCAGCCGACAGGCAATGAGCAGTTCTTC. Amino acids: CASSERQPTGNEQFF. The chain couples TRBV6-1 to TRBJ2-1, with a tentative D call TRBD1 (6 bases). Germline V gene lookup returns CDR1 MNHNS and CDR2 SASEGT. There are 15 residues in the CDR3. Deletions cut 2 bases from V and 6 bases from J, with 14 bases between.

This clonotype was seen at least ten times. This chain links TRBV10-3 with TRBJ1-1; D remains ambiguous. This CDR3 region has 14 residues. Germline values: CDR1 ENHRY, CDR2 SYGVKD. The ends were cut back, 2 bases at V and 3 bases at J, with 10 bases in the middle. For the CDR3, the DNA is TGTGCCATCAGTGAGAGGCCCGGTGACACTGAAGCTTTCTTT. Translating gives CAISERPGDTEAFF.

Ten or more counts support this clonotype. The chain joins TRBV3-1 to TRBJ2-1, with 8 bases fitting TRBD2. Losses at the gene ends were 6 bases for V and 8 bases for J; bases not matched to a gene: 6. The length of the CDR3 is 13 residues. From germline, CDR1 is LGHDT and CDR2 YNNKEL (reference sequence). The CDR3 coding sequence is TGTGCCAGCAGTGCGACTAGCGCGGATGAGCAGTTCTTC. Translation gives CASSATSADEQFF.